The next 21 T cell receptor beta chains were all read from a single sample in a study of CD8 T cells in ankylosing spondylitis. TCRdb used MiXCR to reprocess the 5' RACE reads, holding one entry per CDR3 protein. The table lists approximately 220,000 distinct CDR3 sequences, roughly 24% of them singletons. Sequenced material: blood, either unsorted or a sorted T cell fraction (not recorded which). These receptors were taken from a male donor with ankylosing spondylitis or in good health (not recorded which).

This clonotype was detected many times. The chain carries TRBV5-1 and TRBJ1-2; 9 bases are a match to TRBD1. Germline trimming cut 0 bases from V and 8 bases from J; bases unmatched to any gene: 5. The germline V gene has CDR1 SGHRS and CDR2 YFSETQ. The CDR3 is made up of 14 amino acids. CDR3 coding DNA: TGCGCCAGCAGCTTGGAGGGACAGGGCCAAGGCTACACCTTC. Its translation is CASSLEGQGQGYTF.

The table lists this clonotype with a few counts. The J gene is TRBJ2-1, the V gene TRBV20-1; 11 nucleotides line up with TRBD1. The germline gives CDR1 DFQATT, CDR2 SNEGSKA (reference sequence). The CDR3 extends over 15 amino acids. V was clipped by 6 bases and J by 9 bases; unmatched bases: 13. The DNA for the CDR3 is TGCAGTGCCCTCTCCCCCGGGACAGGGGGATTTGAGCAGTTCTTC. Protein product: CSALSPGTGGFEQFF.

This clonotype has ten or more counts. The chain joins TRBV12-3 or TRBV12-4 to TRBJ1-2; D is unresolved. Trimming removed 7 bases from V and 7 bases from J, with 13 bases in between. The length of the CDR3 is 12 residues. The CDR3 loop reads CASTLGPSGYTF. In nucleotides, the CDR3 is TGTGCCAGCACCTTAGGGCCAAGTGGCTACACCTTC.

This clonotype was found many times. The chain recombines TRBV5-1 with TRBJ2-2; 9 nucleotides agree with TRBD2. J was trimmed by 3 bases and V by 4 bases; bases with no gene match: 4. The CDR3 totals 15 residues. Per the germline V gene, CDR1 is SGHRS and CDR2 is YFSETQ. DNA for the CDR3: TGCGCCAGCAGCGGGACTAGCAGCTACACCGGGGAGCTGTTTTTT. Protein sequence: CASSGTSSYTGELFF. The full variable domain, completed using reference TRBV5-1 and TRBJ2-2, is KAGVTQTPRYLIKTRGQQVTLSCSPISGHRSVSWYQQTPGQGLQFLFEYFSETQRNKGNFPGRFSGRQFSNSRSEMNVSTLELGDSALYLCASSGTSSYTGELFFGEGSRLTVL.

In its sample, this clonotype was seen many times. The V call is TRBV27, the J call TRBJ1-2, with D maybe TRBD1 (5 bases). CDR1 is MNHEY, CDR2 SMNVEV, per germline (reference sequence). V lost 6 bases, J lost 8 bases, and 19 bases lay in between. CDR3 length: 14 residues. CDR3 sequence (DNA): TGTGCCAGCAGGCCCCAGGTGGGGGTATCCGGCTACACCTTC. Amino acids: CASRPQVGVSGYTF.

This clonotype has at least ten counts. The chain combines TRBV2 with TRBJ2-5, with TRBD2 as a possible D gene (7 bases). Germline lookup yields CDR1 SNHLY and CDR2 FYNNEI. V dropped 7 bases and J dropped 1 base, with 19 bases sitting between them. The CDR3 spans 16 residues. This CDR3 reads CASTQGRAPFQETQYF. Written as DNA, the CDR3 is TGTGCCAGCACCCAGGGGAGGGCTCCCTTCCAAGAGACCCAGTACTTC.

This clonotype appeared many times. The chain links TRBV9 to TRBJ2-1; D uncertain. There are 15 residues in the CDR3. V was pared by 4 bases and J by 6 bases, with 17 bases between. CDR1 is SGDLS and CDR2 is YYNGEE in the germline V gene. CDR3 in amino acids: CASSPPPSMSNEQFF. CDR3 sequence (DNA): TGTGCCAGCAGCCCGCCGCCATCTATGAGCAATGAGCAGTTCTTC.

This clonotype showed up just a few times. This rearrangement joins TRBV27 to TRBJ2-1, with 7 positions matching TRBD1. This CDR3 contains 14 residues. Per germline, CDR1 MNHEY and CDR2 SMNVEV (reference sequence). The V gene end was trimmed by 4 bases and the J gene end by 4 bases; junction bases not matched to a gene: 4. CDR3 region: CASSWRRGYNEQFF. The CDR3 DNA is TGTGCCAGCAGTTGGCGCAGGGGGTACAATGAGCAGTTCTTC.

This chain connects TRBV20-1 to TRBJ2-1, with a possible D match to TRBD2 (6 bases). Germline CDR1 reads DFQATT; CDR2 reads SNEGSKA (reference sequence). The length of the CDR3 is 16 residues. In nucleotides, the CDR3 is TGCAGCTCTTGGGGCCTGGGTGCGGGGCCCTACAATGAGCAGTTCTTC. Translated: CSSWGLGAGPYNEQFF.

J is TRBJ2-1 and V is TRBV15, with 7 bases identical to TRBD1. The V gene's germline CDR1 is LNHNV and CDR2 YYDKDF (reference sequence). The junction had 4 bases not matched to a gene; V was cut back by 6 bases and J by 5 bases. The CDR3 sequence is 13 residues long. The CDR3 reads CATSNGQDNEQFF. DNA of the CDR3: TGTGCCACCAGTAACGGACAGGACAATGAGCAGTTCTTC.

A note on this clonotype: A much larger clone is a single base away; this may be a read error. The chain recombines TRBV5-6 with TRBJ1-3; possibly TRBD1 for D (5 bases). Germline loops: CDR1 SGHDT, CDR2 YYEEEE. The CDR3 is 15 amino acids. The CDR3 coding sequence is TGTGCCCGCAGCCCCCGACAGAGCTCTGGAAACACCATATATTTT. The encoded protein is CARSPRQSSGNTIYF. Supplemented by reference TRBV5-6 and TRBJ1-3, the full variable domain reads DAGVTQSPTHLIKTRGQQVTLRCSPKSGHDTVSWYQQALGQGPQFIFQYYEEEERQRGNFPDRFSGHQFPNYSSELNVNALLLGDSALYLCARSPRQSSGNTIYFGEGSWLTVV.

Only one count was recorded for this clonotype. The rearrangement links TRBV12-3 or TRBV12-4 to TRBJ2-3, with D unresolved. Trimming left V 6 bases short and J 0 bases short, with 7 bases between. This CDR3 has 13 residues. The CDR3 spells CASSPVSTDTQYF. The DNA of the CDR3 is TGTGCCAGCAGCCCCGTGAGCACAGATACGCAGTATTTT.

The V gene is TRBV20-1, the J gene TRBJ2-3; D uncertain. Germline CDR1 is DFQATT and CDR2 is SNEGSKA (reference sequence). The CDR3 runs to 13 residues. Between the trimmed V and J ends, which lost 5 bases and 4 bases, there was a span of 13 bases. CDR3 nucleotides: TGCAGTGCTCCAAAAAGTCATTCAGATACGCAGTATTTT. Amino acid sequence: CSAPKSHSDTQYF.

This clonotype occurred a few times. V gene TRBV29-1 combines with J gene TRBJ2-7; D is possibly TRBD2 (5 bases). The CDR3 loop spans 14 amino acids. The germline V gene encodes CDR1 SQVTM and CDR2 ANQGSEA. V was cut by 5 bases and J by 0 bases, with 14 bases left in between. CDR3 sequence (DNA): TGCAGCGTTCGGACTGCTTCTTTCTCCTACGAGCAGTACTTC. This translates into CSVRTASFSYEQYF.

This clonotype was seen more than once but under ten times. The gene calls are TRBV30 and TRBJ1-2; TRBD1 is a possible D gene (5 bases). Germline V gives CDR1 GTSNPN, CDR2 SVGIG (reference sequence). The CDR3 consists of 14 residues. Trimming cost V 1 base and J 4 bases, with 13 bases left between them. Here the CDR3 DNA reads TGTGCCTGGAGTGACACCGGGACGGCCTATGGCTACACCTTC. This sequence encodes CAWSDTGTAYGYTF.

This clonotype was seen many times. This chain connects TRBV20-1 to TRBJ2-3; D remains ambiguous. Germline V gene sequence: CDR1 DFQATT, CDR2 SNEGSKA (reference sequence). V was trimmed by 4 bases and J by 2 bases, leaving 10 bases between them. The CDR3 has 13 residues. The DNA of the CDR3 is TGCAGTGCTAATAACCTCTACACAGATACGCAGTATTTT. Translating gives CSANNLYTDTQYF.

This clonotype was counted many times. The chain employs TRBV20-1 and TRBJ2-7; 7 bases map to TRBD2. CDR1 and CDR2 from the germline V gene are DFQATT and SNEGSKA (reference sequence). The CDR3 totals 15 residues. Losses at the gene ends were 0 bases for V and 0 bases for J; bases not matched to a gene: 5. CDR3 bases: TGCAGTGCTAGAGATAACCAGCGGGACTCCTACGAGCAGTACTTC. This encodes CSARDNQRDSYEQYF.

This clonotype was counted at least ten times. The chain links TRBV7-3 to TRBJ2-7; D is possibly TRBD2 (5 bases). Between the trimmed V and J ends, which lost 2 bases and 4 bases, there was a span of 12 bases. This CDR3 contains 14 residues. Germline CDR1 is SGHTA and CDR2 is FQGTGA. The CDR3 bases are TGTGCCAGCAGCTTATTTGCGGGTGGGTACGAGCAGTACTTC. Protein sequence: CASSLFAGGYEQYF.

In this sample, this clonotype turned up once. The rearrangement links TRBV20-1 to TRBJ1-2; no firm D call. The CDR3 runs to 12 residues. V was cut by 1 base and J by 1 base, with 4 bases left in between. Germline values: CDR1 DFQATT, CDR2 SNEGSKA (reference sequence). Here the CDR3 reads CSARGDNYGYTF. The CDR3 DNA sequence: TGCAGTGCTAGAGGGGATAACTATGGCTACACCTTC.

This chain links TRBV19 with TRBJ2-1; the D gene is possibly TRBD2 (5 bases). The CDR3 consists of 14 residues. Trimming stripped 6 bases from V and 10 bases from J, with 19 bases between. Germline loops: CDR1 LNHDA, CDR2 SQIVND (reference sequence). CDR3 in amino acids: CASRTEGLDGEQFF. CDR3 sequence (DNA): TGTGCCAGTAGGACCGAAGGACTCGACGGGGAGCAGTTCTTC.

The sample holds many counts of this clonotype. The genes are TRBV29-1 and TRBJ2-7; possible D gene TRBD2, 6 bases. V was shortened by 7 bases and J by 1 base, with 17 bases between the two germline ends. Germline loops: CDR1 SQVTM, CDR2 ANQGSEA. The length of the CDR3 is 14 residues. CDR3 sequence reads: CSGVAEASSYEQYF. CDR3 sequence (DNA): TGCAGCGGGGTAGCGGAAGCGTCATCCTACGAGCAGTACTTC.